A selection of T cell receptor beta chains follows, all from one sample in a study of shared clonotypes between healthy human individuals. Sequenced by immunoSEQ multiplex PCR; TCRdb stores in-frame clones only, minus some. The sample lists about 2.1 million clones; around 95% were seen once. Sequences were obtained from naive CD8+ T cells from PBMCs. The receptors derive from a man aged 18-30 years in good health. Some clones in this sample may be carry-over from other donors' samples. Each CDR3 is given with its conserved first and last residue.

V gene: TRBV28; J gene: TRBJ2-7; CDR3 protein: CASSFWTSGRVYEQYF
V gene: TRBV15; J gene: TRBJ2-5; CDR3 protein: CATSRLLRGLETQYF
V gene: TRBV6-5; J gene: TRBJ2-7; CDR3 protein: CASSYEAGVVDEQYF
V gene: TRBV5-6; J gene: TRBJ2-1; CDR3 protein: CASSGDRDEQFF
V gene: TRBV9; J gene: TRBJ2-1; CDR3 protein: CASSVFSGRASYNEQFF
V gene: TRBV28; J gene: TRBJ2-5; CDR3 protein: CASSLWGQGQETQYF
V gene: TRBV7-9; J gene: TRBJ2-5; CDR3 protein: CASSLIGWGSREETQYF
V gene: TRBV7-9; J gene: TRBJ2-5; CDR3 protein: CASSLVRPGQETQYF
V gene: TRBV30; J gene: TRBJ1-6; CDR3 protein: CAWSVMGGSPLHF
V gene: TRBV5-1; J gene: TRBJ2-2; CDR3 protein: CASSLHSGRAFGTGELFF
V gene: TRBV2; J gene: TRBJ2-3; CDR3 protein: CASSEFTTDTQYF
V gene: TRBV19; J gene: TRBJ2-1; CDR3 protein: CASAELPGVAENEQFF
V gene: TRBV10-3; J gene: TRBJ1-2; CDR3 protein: CAISRVYTF
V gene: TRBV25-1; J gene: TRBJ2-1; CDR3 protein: CASSWGLEQFF
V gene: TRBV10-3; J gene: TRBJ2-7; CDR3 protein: CAISESERQGSYEQYF
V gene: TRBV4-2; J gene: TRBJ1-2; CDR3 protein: CASSQDYPTGGGYTF
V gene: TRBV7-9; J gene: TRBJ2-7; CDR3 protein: CASSLDWVRDEQYF
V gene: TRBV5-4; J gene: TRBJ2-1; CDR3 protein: CASSLFSNEQFF
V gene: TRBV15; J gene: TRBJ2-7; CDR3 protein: CATSRGRERPEQYF
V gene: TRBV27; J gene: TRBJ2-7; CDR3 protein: CASSVLAGASYEQYF
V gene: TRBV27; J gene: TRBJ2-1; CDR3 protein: CASSLLAGDEQFF
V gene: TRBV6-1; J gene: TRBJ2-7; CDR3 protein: CASSEVRKYHYEQYF
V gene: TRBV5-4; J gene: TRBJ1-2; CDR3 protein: CASSSLMRQGKDGYTF
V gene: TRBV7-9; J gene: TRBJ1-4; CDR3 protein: CASSSEGWRNEKLFF
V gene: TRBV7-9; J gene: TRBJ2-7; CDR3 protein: CASSLRLAVTYEQYF
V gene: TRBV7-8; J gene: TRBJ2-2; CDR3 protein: CASSLVLRTGELFF